The 4 T cell receptor beta chains in this list originate from one sample, sequenced in a study of persistence of HIV-infected CD4 T cells. This nonspecific control used anti-CD3/anti-CD28 bead stimulation of CD4+ T cells. Responding CD4+ T cells were sorted by upregulation of both CD40 ligand and CD69. Sequencing used immunoSEQ version 4 in survey mode. This table comes from immunoSEQ multiplex PCR, and its TCRdb copy is limited to in-frame clones, with some not included. The data contain 35,000 to 55,000 clones, about 88% of them singletons. The antigens of these receptors remain unknown. Material: CD4+ T cells sorted from PBMCs after approximately 19-hour stimulation, obtained from a patient who received antiretroviral therapy. The receptors come from an adult woman with HIV who was CMV-seropositive.

The chain combines TRBV6-5 with TRBJ1-5; 9 positions match TRBD1. The CDR3 is made up of 15 amino acids. The germline V gene has CDR1 MNHEY and CDR2 SVGAGI. Trimming cost V 6 bases and J 6 bases; bases outside gene matches: 9. CDR3 in DNA: TGTGCCAGCAGGGGAAAAACAGGGGGCGGTCAGCCCCAGCATTTT. It yields the protein CASRGKTGGGQPQHF.

V gene TRBV19 combines with J gene TRBJ2-1; 7 nucleotides agree with TRBD1. The CDR3 runs to 15 residues. V lost 9 bases to trimming and J lost 8 bases; unmatched junction nucleotides: 16. Germline loops: CDR1 LNHDA, CDR2 SQIVND (reference sequence). In nucleotides, the CDR3 is TGTGCCAGCCAGGACAGGAGTTTAAGTCTGGATGAGCAGTTCTTC. Translating it yields CASQDRSLSLDEQFF.

The chain is built from TRBV30 and TRBJ2-2, with D maybe TRBD1 (5 bases). CDR3 length: 15 amino acids. V shed 0 bases and J shed 0 bases, with 8 bases lying between them. CDR1 GTSNPN and CDR2 SVGIG come from the germline V gene (reference sequence). As DNA, the CDR3 is TGTGCCTGGAGTGTAGGCAGGGCGAACACCGGGGAGCTGTTTTTT. Translation: CAWSVGRANTGELFF.

The chain couples TRBV25-1 to TRBJ1-1, with D possibly being TRBD1 (5 bases). The germline V gene encodes CDR1 MGHDK and CDR2 SYGVNS. Trimming cost V 3 bases and J 1 base, with 21 bases left between them. The CDR3 is made up of 18 amino acids. The CDR3: CASSDRGRWGLGNTEAFF. The DNA of the CDR3 is TGTGCCAGCAGTGATCGAGGACGGTGGGGCTTAGGGAACACTGAAGCTTTCTTT.